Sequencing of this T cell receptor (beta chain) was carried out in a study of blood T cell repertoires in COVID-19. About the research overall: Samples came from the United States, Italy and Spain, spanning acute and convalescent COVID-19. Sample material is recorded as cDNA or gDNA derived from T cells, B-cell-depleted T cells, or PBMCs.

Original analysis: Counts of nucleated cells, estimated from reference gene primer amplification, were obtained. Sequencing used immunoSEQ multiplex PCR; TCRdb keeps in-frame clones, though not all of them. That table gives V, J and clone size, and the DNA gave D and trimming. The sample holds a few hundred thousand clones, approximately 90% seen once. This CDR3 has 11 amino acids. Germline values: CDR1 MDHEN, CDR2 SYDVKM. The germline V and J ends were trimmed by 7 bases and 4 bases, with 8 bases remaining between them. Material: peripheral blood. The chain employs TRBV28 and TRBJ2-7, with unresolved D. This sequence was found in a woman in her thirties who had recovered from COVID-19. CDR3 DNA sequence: TGTGCCAGCACCGGTCTTTACGAGCAGTACTTC. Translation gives CASTGLYEQYF.